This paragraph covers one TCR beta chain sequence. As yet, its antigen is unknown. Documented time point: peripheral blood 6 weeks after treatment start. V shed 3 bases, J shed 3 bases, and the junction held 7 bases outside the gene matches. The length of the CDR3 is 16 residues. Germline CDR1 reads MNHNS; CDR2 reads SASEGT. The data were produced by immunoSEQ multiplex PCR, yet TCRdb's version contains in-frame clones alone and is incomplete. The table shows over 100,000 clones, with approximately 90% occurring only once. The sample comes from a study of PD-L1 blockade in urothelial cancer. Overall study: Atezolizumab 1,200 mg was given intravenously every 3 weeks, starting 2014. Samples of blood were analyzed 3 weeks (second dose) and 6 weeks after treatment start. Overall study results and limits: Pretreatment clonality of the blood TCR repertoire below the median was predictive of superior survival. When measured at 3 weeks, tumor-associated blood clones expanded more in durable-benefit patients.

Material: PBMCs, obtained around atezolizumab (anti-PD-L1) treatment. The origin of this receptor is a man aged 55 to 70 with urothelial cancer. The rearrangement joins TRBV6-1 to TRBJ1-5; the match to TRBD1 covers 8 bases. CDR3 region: CASSDPRDRPNQPQHF. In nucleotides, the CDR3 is TGTGCCAGCAGTGACCCCCGGGACAGGCCCAATCAGCCCCAGCATTTT.